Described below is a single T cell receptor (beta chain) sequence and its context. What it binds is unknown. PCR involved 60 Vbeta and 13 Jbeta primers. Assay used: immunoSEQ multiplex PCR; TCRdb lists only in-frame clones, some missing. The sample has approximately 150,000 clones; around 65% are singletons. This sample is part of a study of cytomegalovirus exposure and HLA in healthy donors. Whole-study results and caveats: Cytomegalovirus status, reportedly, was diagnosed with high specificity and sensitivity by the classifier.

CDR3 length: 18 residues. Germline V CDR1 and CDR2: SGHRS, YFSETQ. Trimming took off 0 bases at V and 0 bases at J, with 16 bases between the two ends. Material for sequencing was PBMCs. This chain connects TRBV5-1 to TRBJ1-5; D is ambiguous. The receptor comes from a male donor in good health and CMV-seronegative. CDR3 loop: CASSLARREYYSNQPQHF. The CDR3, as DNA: TGCGCCAGCAGCTTGGCCCGACGGGAGTACTATAGCAATCAGCCCCAGCATTTT.